The 14 T cell receptor beta chains below come from one sample, sequenced in a study of cytomegalovirus exposure and HLA in healthy donors. Both 60 Vbeta primers and 13 Jbeta primers went into the PCR. The assay was immunoSEQ multiplex PCR, and TCRdb's table has in-frame clones only and misses some. The table includes around 150,000 clones, about 70% detected once. Material for sequencing was PBMCs. The receptors originated from a woman in her thirties or forties in good health and CMV-seropositive.

The chain carries TRBV9 and TRBJ2-7, with D unclear. Trimming stripped 1 base from V and 0 bases from J, with 8 bases between. CDR1 is SGDLS and CDR2 is YYNGEE in the germline V gene. The CDR3 totals 14 residues. In DNA form, the CDR3 reads TGTGCCAGCAGCGTACAAACTGGCTCCTACGAGCAGTACTTC. Its protein is CASSVQTGSYEQYF.

The rearrangement joins TRBV5-1 to TRBJ2-3; TRBD2 matches at 13 bases. The V gene end was trimmed by 3 bases and the J gene end by 0 bases; junction bases not matched to a gene: 4. CDR1 is SGHRS, CDR2 YFSETQ, per germline. There are 17 residues in the CDR3. CDR3 coding DNA: TGCGCCAGCAGCTGGGGGACTAGCGGGGTCAGCACAGATACGCAGTATTTT. It is translated as CASSWGTSGVSTDTQYF.

The chain couples TRBV6-6 to TRBJ2-5; 13 bases align to TRBD2. The V gene end was trimmed by 5 bases and the J gene end by 5 bases; junction bases not matched to a gene: 8. The CDR3 is made up of 16 amino acids. Looked up from germline, CDR1 is MNHNY and CDR2 is SVGAGI (reference sequence). In DNA form, the CDR3 reads TGTGCCAGCAGTCAAGGACTAGCGGGGGAGTGGGAGACCCAGTACTTC. It codes for CASSQGLAGEWETQYF.

This clone was seen only a few times. This chain connects TRBV19 to TRBJ2-5, with 11 bases lining up with TRBD2. Trimming removed 5 bases from V and 5 bases from J; junction bases left unmatched: 4. This CDR3 is built from 14 residues. CDR1 LNHDA and CDR2 SQIVND come from the germline V gene (reference sequence). Written as DNA, the CDR3 is TGTGCCAGTAGTCTAGCGGGAGGTCGGGAGACCCAGTACTTC. Residues: CASSLAGGRETQYF.

This clone was recorded once. The V call is TRBV5-4, the J call TRBJ2-3; perhaps TRBD2 as D (6 bases). CDR3 size: 16 residues. V was clipped by 4 bases and J by 1 base, with 16 bases between them. CDR1 and CDR2 from the germline V gene are SGHNT and YYREEE (reference sequence). The CDR3 sequence is CASSPRSGSGTDTQYF. In DNA, the CDR3 is TGTGCCAGCAGCCCCCGGTCCGGGAGCGGCACAGATACGCAGTATTTT.

The sample holds a few counts of this clone. The chain combines TRBV12-5 with TRBJ2-1; 11 bases agree with TRBD2. Germline V gene sequence: CDR1 LGHNT, CDR2 FRNRAP. Trimming removed 1 base from V and 4 bases from J; junction bases left unmatched: 6. This CDR3 region has 17 residues. The CDR3 nucleotides are TGTGCTAGTGGTTTGGCCATATCTAGCGGGGGGTACAATGAGCAGTTCTTC. Its translation: CASGLAISSGGYNEQFF.

This rearrangement joins TRBV6-1 to TRBJ2-1, with a weak D call TRBD2 (6 bases). Germline CDR1 reads MNHNS; CDR2 reads SASEGT. Between the trimmed V and J ends, which lost 8 bases and 6 bases, there was a span of 14 bases. The CDR3 extends over 13 amino acids. CDR3 residues: CASRTTYSNEQFF. For the CDR3, the DNA is TGTGCCAGCCGGACTACGTATTCCAATGAGCAGTTCTTC.

The chain uses TRBV5-4 and TRBJ1-2, with 8 positions matching TRBD1. Germline values: CDR1 SGHNT, CDR2 YYREEE (reference sequence). The CDR3 is made up of 14 amino acids. J gave up 7 bases and V 3 bases, and 8 bases lay outside the gene matches. The CDR3 protein is CASSSQGALIGYTF. In DNA form, the CDR3 reads TGTGCCAGCAGCTCCCAGGGGGCGCTTATTGGCTACACCTTC. The full variable domain, completed using reference TRBV5-4 and TRBJ1-2, is ETGVTQSPTHLIKTRGQQVTLRCSSQSGHNTVSWYQQALGQGPQFIFQYYREEENGRGNFPPRFSGLQFPNYSSELNVNALELDDSALYLCASSSQGALIGYTFGSGTRLTVV.

V is TRBV6-1 and J is TRBJ2-3, with D perhaps TRBD2 (7 bases). CDR3 length equals 16 residues. Trimming cost V 1 base and J 2 bases, with 13 bases left between them. Germline values: CDR1 MNHNS, CDR2 SASEGT. The CDR3 DNA reads TGTGCCAGCAGTGAAGGCTGGGGGGGGGCCACAGATACGCAGTATTTT. Translated, it gives CASSEGWGGATDTQYF.

This clone was seen just once. The chain employs TRBV6-5 and TRBJ2-1; maybe TRBD1 (5 bases). V was shortened by 8 bases and J by 4 bases, with 12 bases between the two germline ends. Germline CDR1 and CDR2: MNHEY and SVGAGI. The CDR3 extends over 13 amino acids. The CDR3: CASCPTDYNEQFF. CDR3 bases: TGTGCCAGCTGTCCGACAGATTACAATGAGCAGTTCTTC.

The V gene is TRBV15, the J gene TRBJ1-5, with TRBD1 as a possible D gene (5 bases). The V end lost 7 bases, the J end lost 3 bases, and 16 bases lay between the germline ends. The CDR3 runs 15 residues. The germline V gene has CDR1 LNHNV and CDR2 YYDKDF (reference sequence). The CDR3 loop reads CATTGMKGDNQPQHF. The DNA of the CDR3 is TGTGCCACCACTGGGATGAAAGGGGACAATCAGCCCCAGCATTTT.

The table lists this clone with a count of one. The gene calls are TRBV7-2 and TRBJ2-7, with TRBD2 as a possible D gene (6 bases). The CDR3 is 14 amino acids. CDR1 and CDR2 from the germline V gene are SGHTA and FQGNSA. Between the trimmed V and J ends, which lost 5 bases and 3 bases, there was a span of 14 bases. CDR3 region: CASSLEGSGYEQYF. The CDR3 DNA reads as TGTGCCAGCAGCCTCGAAGGTAGCGGCTACGAGCAGTACTTC.

This chain uses TRBV11-1 with TRBJ2-6; 7 bases map to TRBD2. Germline values: CDR1 SGHAT, CDR2 FQDESV (reference sequence). This CDR3 comprises 18 residues. The V segment lost 1 base and the J segment 2 bases; nucleotides outside the gene matches: 8. CDR3 nucleotide sequence: TGTGCCAGCAGCTTAGTTGGCGCTCGGGGGGCTGGGGCCAACGTCCTGACTTTC. Its translation: CASSLVGARGAGANVLTF.

The chain recombines TRBV6-1 with TRBJ2-7; 7 nucleotides agree with TRBD1. This CDR3 is built from 14 residues. The V gene's germline CDR1 is MNHNS and CDR2 SASEGT. V dropped 7 bases and J dropped 4; count of bases not matched to a gene: 10. This CDR3 reads CASIPTGDRYEQYF. The CDR3 DNA is TGTGCCAGCATCCCAACAGGGGATCGGTACGAGCAGTACTTC.